This TCR beta chain was recorded in a study of T cells in Graves' hyperthyroidism and ophthalmopathy. Overall study context: Peripheral blood specimens were obtained at initial diagnosis, prior to any treatment.

TCR beta CDR3 region amplification was performed from RNA transcripts. A first-round RT-PCR of the TCR CDR3 used the HTBI primer set. Each CDR3 protein gets one entry after TCRdb re-called the multiplex PCR reads with MiXCR. The profile shows about 700,000 distinct CDR3 sequences, 14% of them singletons. The PBMCs were sourced from fresh peripheral blood (about 9.7 ml). This CDR3 comprises 15 residues. Germline-derived CDR1 and CDR2 are KGHSH and LQKENI. V was clipped by 1 base and J by 4 bases, with 11 bases between them. The V gene is TRBV18, the J gene TRBJ1-5; perhaps TRBD1 as D (5 bases). The clonotype comes from a young woman with Graves' hyperthyroidism. Material: blood. The CDR3: CASSPLSGPNQPQHF. The CDR3 DNA sequence: TGTGCCAGCTCACCACTCTCGGGGCCGAATCAGCCCCAGCATTTT.